Below are 2 T cell receptor beta chains sequenced from a single sample in a study of OX40 agonist ivuxolimab in advanced cancers. TCRdb keeps only in-frame clones here, not all; method: immunoSEQ multiplex PCR. This table has 50,000 to 60,000 clones, about nine tenths appearing once. The starting material was CD4+ or CD8+ T cells sorted from blood, obtained in a trial of the OX40 agonist ivuxolimab. These receptors were taken from an adult with an advanced solid tumor such as melanoma, head and neck, liver or kidney cancer.

The chain has TRBV2 and TRBJ2-3; possible D gene TRBD2, 6 bases. The CDR3 length is 12 residues. The V gene lost 5 bases and the J gene lost 6 bases, with 9 bases spanning the gap. The germline CDR1 and CDR2 sequences are SNHLY and FYNNEI. The CDR3 region is CASSRAGDTQYF. In DNA, the CDR3 is TGTGCCAGCAGTAGGGCGGGGGATACGCAGTATTTT. The full variable domain, in which reference TRBV2 and TRBJ2-3 provide the parts outside the CDR3, is EPEVTQTPSHQVTQMGQEVILRCVPISNHLYFYWYRQILGQKVEFLVSFYNNEISEKSEIFDDQFSVERPDGSNFTLKIRSTKLEDSAMYFCASSRAGDTQYFGPGTRLTVL.

The chain combines TRBV28 with TRBJ2-3; D is undetermined. There are 14 residues in the CDR3. Germline CDR1 is MDHEN and CDR2 is SYDVKM. Trimming cost V 6 bases and J 7 bases, with 17 bases left between them. This CDR3 is CASSPRPLPYTQYF. The DNA of the CDR3 is TGTGCCAGCAGCCCACGCCCCCTCCCGTATACGCAGTATTTT.